The text below deals with one T cell receptor (beta chain). What it recognizes is unknown. These data belong to a study of cytomegalovirus exposure and HLA in healthy donors. Study observations and caveats: An assumption of roughly uniform sequencing depth across donors underlay the presence/absence analyses.

This CDR3 spans 15 amino acids. Deletions cut 0 bases from V and 0 bases from J, with 8 bases between. CDR1 is MNHNS, CDR2 SASEGT, per germline. PCR used 60 Vbeta primers and 13 Jbeta primers. Sequencing used immunoSEQ multiplex PCR; TCRdb keeps in-frame clones, though not all of them. The sample carries over 85,000 clones, less than 75% recorded once. The V call is TRBV6-1, the J call TRBJ2-5; D perhaps matches TRBD1 (5 bases). The receptor was derived from a man aged 25 to 40 in good health and CMV-seronegative. What was sequenced was PBMCs. CDR3 DNA: TGTGCCAGCAGTGAAGCGTCAGGGTACCAAGAGACCCAGTACTTC. Translated, it gives CASSEASGYQETQYF.